The sequence of this TCR beta chain was determined in a study of T cells in Graves' hyperthyroidism and ophthalmopathy. Using RNA transcripts as the source, TCR beta CDR3 regions were amplified. The primer set for the first-round RT-PCR of the TCR CDR3 was HTBI. TCRdb analysed the multiplex PCR reads with MiXCR anew, one entry per CDR3 protein. The data show some 600,000 distinct CDR3 sequences, around 14% seen once. This clonotype was recorded a few times. The germline gives CDR1 GTSNPN, CDR2 SVGIG (reference sequence). Trimming left V 0 bases short and J 0 bases short, with 12 bases between. This CDR3 comprises 16 residues.

What was sequenced was blood. The genes are TRBV30 and TRBJ2-1; tentatively, D is TRBD2 (6 bases). The receptor was derived from a woman between 25 and 40 years old with Graves' hyperthyroidism that later progressed to Graves' ophthalmopathy. Written as DNA, the CDR3 is TGTGCCTGGAGTGTACAGGTAGCGGCCTCCTACAATGAGCAGTTCTTC. Amino acid sequence: CAWSVQVAASYNEQFF.